This T cell receptor beta chain comes out of a study of beta chain features in type 1 diabetes. Overall study findings and caveats: VDJ junctions sequenced from type 1 diabetes patients showed fewer insertions and more deletions. Patients with Type 1 diabetes showed moderately but significantly shorter TCRB CDR3s in all four CD4+ subsets. These data did not resolve whether HLA type affects TCRB rearrangement.

Sequencing targeted expressed TCRB transcripts, as all isolated RNA had been reverse transcribed. Some clones are missing from TCRdb's copy, which holds only in-frame ones; the method was immunoSEQ multiplex PCR. Seen here are 640,000 or so clones, 10% to 15% observed once, and the top ten hold about 0.02%. CDR1 and CDR2 from the germline V gene are LNHDA and SQIVND (reference sequence). The CDR3 runs 12 residues. The V gene lost 11 bases and the J gene lost 4 bases, with 14 bases spanning the gap. Populations isolated by sorting all had purity greater than 95%. With respect to this clone: Its antigen is not known.

This TCR came from a man aged 18 to 29 with type 1 diabetes. The sequencing sample was made of naive CD4+ T cells from blood. The chain uses TRBV19 and TRBJ1-1; D gene ambiguous. In DNA, the CDR3 is TGTGCCGTGCGCAGTCCTATCACTGAAGCTTTCTTT. Translated, it gives CAVRSPITEAFF.